This T cell receptor beta chain emerged from a study of T cell responses to AZD1222 COVID-19 vaccine. The length of the CDR3 is 16 residues. The germline V and J ends were trimmed by 0 bases and 4 bases, with 13 bases remaining between them. Germline loops: CDR1 LGHNA, CDR2 YSLEER. Some clones are missing from TCRdb's copy, which holds only in-frame ones; the method was immunoSEQ multiplex PCR. The sample contains about 150,000 clones, roughly nine tenths of which appear only once. The material sequenced was peripheral blood, taken 28 days after the second AZD1222 dose. This sequence was found in an adult who received the AZD1222 COVID-19 vaccine. The chain has TRBV4-3 and TRBJ2-1; a weak D match, TRBD2 (6 bases). CDR3 amino acids: CASSQDGAGMYNEQFF. CDR3 nucleotide sequence: TGCGCCAGCAGCCAAGATGGGGCGGGGATGTACAATGAGCAGTTCTTC.